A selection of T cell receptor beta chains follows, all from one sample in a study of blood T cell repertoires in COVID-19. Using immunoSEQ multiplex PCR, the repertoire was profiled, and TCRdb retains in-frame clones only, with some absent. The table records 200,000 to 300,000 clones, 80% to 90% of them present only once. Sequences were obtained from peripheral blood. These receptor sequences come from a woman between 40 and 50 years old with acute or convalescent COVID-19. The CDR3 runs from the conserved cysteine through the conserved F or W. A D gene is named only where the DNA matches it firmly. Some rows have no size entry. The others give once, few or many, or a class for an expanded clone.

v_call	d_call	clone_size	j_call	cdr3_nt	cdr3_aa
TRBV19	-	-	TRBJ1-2	TGTGCCAGTAGTCCCGCTGGGGGCCCCCTCTATGGCTACACCTTC	CASSPAGGPLYGYTF
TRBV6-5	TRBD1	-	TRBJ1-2	TGTGCCAGCAGTCCGCGGGACAGTAGCGGCTACACCTTC	CASSPRDSSGYTF
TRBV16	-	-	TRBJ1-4	TGTGCCAGCAGCCGTCACACCAGGGGAAATAATGAAAAACTGTTTTTT	CASSRHTRGNNEKLFF
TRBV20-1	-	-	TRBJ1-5	TGCAGTGCTAGTCAGGGGCAATACTATAGCAATCAGCCCCAGCATTTT	CSASQGQYYSNQPQHF
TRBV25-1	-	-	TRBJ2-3	TGTGCCAGCAGTTGGGGGGATCTTACGCAGTATTTT	CASSWGDLTQYF
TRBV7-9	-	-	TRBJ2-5	TGTGCCAGCGTACCGACTCGGGGGTTCCAAGAGACCCAGTACTTC	CASVPTRGFQETQYF
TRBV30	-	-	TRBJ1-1	TGTGCCTGGACTCTAAGTATGAACACTGAAGCTTTCTTT	CAWTLSMNTEAFF
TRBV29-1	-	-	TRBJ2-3	TGCAGCGTTGGGCAGGGGGGTACAGATACGCAGTATTTT	CSVGQGGTDTQYF
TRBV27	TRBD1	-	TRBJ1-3	TGTGCCAGCAGTCCGGGGACAGGCCCTGGAAACACCATATATTTT	CASSPGTGPGNTIYF
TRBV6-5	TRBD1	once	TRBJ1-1	TGTGCCAGCGGGACGACAGGGGGCTACACTGAAGCTTTCTTT	CASGTTGGYTEAFF
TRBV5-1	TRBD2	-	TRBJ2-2	TGCGCCAGCAGCTTCGGCGCGGGGGGAAACACCGGGGAGCTGTTTTTT	CASSFGAGGNTGELFF
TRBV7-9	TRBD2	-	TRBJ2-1	TGTGCCAGCAGCCCCGGAGGGGGACTAGGCTCAAGTGAGCAGTTCTTC	CASSPGGGLGSSEQFF
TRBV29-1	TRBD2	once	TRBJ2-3	TGCAGCGTCGGGACTAGCGGTTTAAATACGCAGTATTTT	CSVGTSGLNTQYF
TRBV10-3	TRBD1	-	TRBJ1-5	TGTGCCAGCCGGGAGGGGACAGGGGGCGAAGAGCCCCAGCATTTT	CASREGTGGEEPQHF
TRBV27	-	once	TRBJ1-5	TGTGCCAGCAGCTCTAGACAGATAACTACGAGCAATCAGCCCCAGCATTTT	CASSSRQITTSNQPQHF
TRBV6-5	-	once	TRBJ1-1	TGTGCCAGCCCGGAGGTTGTTACAGGGAAGCCTGAAGCTTTCTTT	CASPEVVTGKPEAFF
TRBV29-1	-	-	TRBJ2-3	TGCAGCGTAAGAGAGAGGGGGAGCACAGATACGCAGTATTTT	CSVRERGSTDTQYF
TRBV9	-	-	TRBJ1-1	TGTGCCACCTCCGACGGACTCACTGAAGCTTTCTTT	CATSDGLTEAFF
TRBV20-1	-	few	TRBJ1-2	TGCAGTGCTAGATACCTACAGGGAAACACCTTC	CSARYLQGNTF
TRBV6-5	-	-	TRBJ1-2	TGTGCCAGCAGTCCCCGAGGGACACTCTACACCTTC	CASSPRGTLYTF
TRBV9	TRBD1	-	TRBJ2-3	TGTGCCAGCAGGGGTGACAGGGGGCTTGGAGATACGCAGTATTTT	CASRGDRGLGDTQYF
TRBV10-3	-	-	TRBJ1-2	TGTGCCATCAGTGACCCGGGGGATGGGGCAGGCACTAACTATGGCTACACCTTC	CAISDPGDGAGTNYGYTF
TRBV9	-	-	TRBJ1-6	TGTGCCAGCAGCGCTGGGGCGGGGCTGACACCCCTCCACTTT	CASSAGAGLTPLHF
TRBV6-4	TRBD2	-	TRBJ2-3	TGTGCCAGCAGCTTAGCGGGGGGCCCGAGCACAGATACGCAGTATTTT	CASSLAGGPSTDTQYF
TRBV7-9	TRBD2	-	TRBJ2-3	TGTGCCAGCAGCCCCCGTGTAGCGGGGGCCTCAGATACGCAGTATTTT	CASSPRVAGASDTQYF
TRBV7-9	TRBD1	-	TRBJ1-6	TGTGCCAGCAGCTTAGGGCAGGGGGAGTCACCCCTCCACTTT	CASSLGQGESPLHF
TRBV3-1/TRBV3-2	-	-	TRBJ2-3	TGTGCCAGCAGCCAAGATTCGCTCCTACGCCATAGCACAGATACGCAGTATTTT	CASSQDSLLRHSTDTQYF
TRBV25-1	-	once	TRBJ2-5	TGTGCCAGCAGTGGGACTGGGCAAGAGACCCAGTACTTC	CASSGTGQETQYF
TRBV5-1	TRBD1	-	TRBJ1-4	TGCGCCAGCAGCTTGGGACAGGGTAATGAGGAACTGTTTTTT	CASSLGQGNEELFF
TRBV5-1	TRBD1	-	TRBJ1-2	TGCGCCAGCAGCTTGGGGGACAGTAACTATGGTTACACCTTC	CASSLGDSNYGYTF
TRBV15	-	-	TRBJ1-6	TGTGCCACCAGCAGAGGAATGCCAGGGAATTCACCCCTCCACTTT	CATSRGMPGNSPLHF
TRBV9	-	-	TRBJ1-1	TGTGCCAGCAGCGTATGGGAGGTGGGCACTGAAGCTTTCTTT	CASSVWEVGTEAFF
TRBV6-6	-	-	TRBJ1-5	TGTGCCAGCGGCCCGGGTAATAGCAATCAGCCCCAGCATTTT	CASGPGNSNQPQHF
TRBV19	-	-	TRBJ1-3	TGTGCCAGTACTCCTCTGCGGGGGGGATTAACAAACACCATATATTTT	CASTPLRGGLTNTIYF
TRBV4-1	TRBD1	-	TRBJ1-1	TGCGCCAGCAGCACACAGACAGGGAAGATTGGCGAAGCTTTCTTT	CASSTQTGKIGEAFF
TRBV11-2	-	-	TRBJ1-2	TGTGCCAGCAGCTTACGGGTTGGTAGGGAGAATGGCTACACCTTC	CASSLRVGRENGYTF
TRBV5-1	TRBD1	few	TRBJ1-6	TGCGCCAGCCGCTATCTCGGGACAGCTAATTCACCCCTCCACTTT	CASRYLGTANSPLHF
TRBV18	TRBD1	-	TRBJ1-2	TGTGCCAGCTCACCAGAACAGGGGGCTAACTATGGCTACACCTTC	CASSPEQGANYGYTF
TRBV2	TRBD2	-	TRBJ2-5	TGTGCCAGCAGTGCGGGACTAGCGGGGTGGGAGACCCAGTACTTC	CASSAGLAGWETQYF